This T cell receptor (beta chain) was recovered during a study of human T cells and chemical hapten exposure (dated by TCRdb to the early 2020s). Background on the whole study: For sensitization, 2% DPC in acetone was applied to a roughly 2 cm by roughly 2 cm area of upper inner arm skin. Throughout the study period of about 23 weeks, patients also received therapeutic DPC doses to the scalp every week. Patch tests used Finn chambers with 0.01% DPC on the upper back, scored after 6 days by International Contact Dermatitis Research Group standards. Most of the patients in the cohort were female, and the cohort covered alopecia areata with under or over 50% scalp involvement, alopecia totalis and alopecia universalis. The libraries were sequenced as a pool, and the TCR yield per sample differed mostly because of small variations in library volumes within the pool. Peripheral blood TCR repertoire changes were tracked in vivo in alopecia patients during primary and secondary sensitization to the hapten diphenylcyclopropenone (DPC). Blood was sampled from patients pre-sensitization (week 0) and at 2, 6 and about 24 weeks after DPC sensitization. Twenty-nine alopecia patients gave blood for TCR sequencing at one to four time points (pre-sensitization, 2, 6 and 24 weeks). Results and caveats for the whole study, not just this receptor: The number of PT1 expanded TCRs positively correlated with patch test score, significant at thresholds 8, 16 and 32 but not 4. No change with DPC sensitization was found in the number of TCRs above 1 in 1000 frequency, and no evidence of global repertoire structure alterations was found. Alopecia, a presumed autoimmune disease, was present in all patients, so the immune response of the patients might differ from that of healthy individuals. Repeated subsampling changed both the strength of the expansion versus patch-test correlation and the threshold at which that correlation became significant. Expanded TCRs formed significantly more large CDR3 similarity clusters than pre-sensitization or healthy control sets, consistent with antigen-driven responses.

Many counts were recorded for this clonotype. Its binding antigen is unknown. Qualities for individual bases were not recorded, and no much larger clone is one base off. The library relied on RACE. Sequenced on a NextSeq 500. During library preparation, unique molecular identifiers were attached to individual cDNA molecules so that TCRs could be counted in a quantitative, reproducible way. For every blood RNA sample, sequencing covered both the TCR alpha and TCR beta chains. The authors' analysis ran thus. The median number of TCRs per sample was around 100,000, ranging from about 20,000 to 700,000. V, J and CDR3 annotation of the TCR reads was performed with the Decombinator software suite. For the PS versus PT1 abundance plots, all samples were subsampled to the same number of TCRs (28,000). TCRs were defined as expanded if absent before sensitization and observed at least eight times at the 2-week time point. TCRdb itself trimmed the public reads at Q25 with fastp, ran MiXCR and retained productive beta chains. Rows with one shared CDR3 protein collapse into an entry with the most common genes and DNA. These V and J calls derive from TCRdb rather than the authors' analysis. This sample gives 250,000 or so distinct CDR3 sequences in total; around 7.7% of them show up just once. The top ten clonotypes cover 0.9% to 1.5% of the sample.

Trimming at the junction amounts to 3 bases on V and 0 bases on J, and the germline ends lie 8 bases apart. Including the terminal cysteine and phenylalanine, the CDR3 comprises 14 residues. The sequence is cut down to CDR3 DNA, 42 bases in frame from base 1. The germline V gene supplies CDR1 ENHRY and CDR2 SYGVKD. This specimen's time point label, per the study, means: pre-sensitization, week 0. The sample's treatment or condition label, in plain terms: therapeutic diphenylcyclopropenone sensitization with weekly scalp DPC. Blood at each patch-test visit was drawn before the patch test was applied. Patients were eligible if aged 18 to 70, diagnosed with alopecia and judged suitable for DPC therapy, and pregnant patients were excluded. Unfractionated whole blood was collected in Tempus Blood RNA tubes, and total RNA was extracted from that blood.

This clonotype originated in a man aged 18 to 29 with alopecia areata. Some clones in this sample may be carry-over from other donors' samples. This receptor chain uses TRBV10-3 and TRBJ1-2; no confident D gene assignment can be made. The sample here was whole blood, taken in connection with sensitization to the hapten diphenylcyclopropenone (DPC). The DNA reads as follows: TGTGCCATCAGTGACCCGCGAACTAACTATGGCTACACCTTC. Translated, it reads CAISDPRTNYGYTF.